This T cell receptor (beta chain) was recorded in a study of blood T cells in healthy people across ages. Findings and caveats of the study: Naive T cell percentage showed a strong correlation with TCR beta diversity. Per-million-T-cell TCR beta diversity fell roughly linearly with age.

Germline loops: CDR1 DFQATT, CDR2 SNEGSKA (reference sequence). V was pared by 6 bases and J by 2 bases, with 19 bases of the junction left unmatched. CDR3 length: 19 residues. Details on this clonotype: Antigen: not known.

Combining a sample-barcoded 5' primer with a J-beta primer mix, a second PCR ran for roughly 6 to 12 cycles. Each of the cDNA molecules was tagged by a template-switch adaptor with 12 random nucleotides. Via MiXCR, TCRdb re-called the 5' RACE reads, giving one row per CDR3 protein. In the table there are more than 1,400,000 distinct CDR3 sequences, roughly 40% of which are singletons. The sample, about 9.7 milliliters of peripheral blood, was drawn from each donor. The sequence came from a woman under 30 in good health. Sequencing was performed on blood. The chain employs TRBV20-1 and TRBJ1-2, with TRBD1 matching over 12 bases. CDR3 DNA: TGCAGTGCCAGCCTTTCCGGGACAGGGGGCGACGTATCAAACTATGGCTACACCTTC. Its translation is CSASLSGTGGDVSNYGYTF.